The source of this T cell receptor (beta chain) is a study of blood T cells in healthy people across ages. Study results and limitations: The donors' CMV status was not determined, possibly confounding changes in expanded clonotypes. Getting older went along with TCR beta diversity per million T cells dropping roughly linearly.

Concerning this clonotype itself: Its antigen is unidentified.

Each sample yielded at least 5.5 micrograms of PBMC total RNA. This CDR3 is built from 14 residues. Germline lookup yields CDR1 MGHRA and CDR2 YSYEKL. With a J-beta primer mix and a sample-barcoded 5' primer, a second PCR ran roughly 6 to 11 cycles. The template-switch adaptor, which had 12 random nucleotides, put a tag on each cDNA molecule. Each CDR3 protein gets one entry after TCRdb re-called the 5' RACE reads with MiXCR. The sample contains roughly 1.4 million distinct CDR3 sequences, roughly 60% of which appear only once. The sequenced material came from blood. This TCR derives from a man between 18 and 29 years old in good health. This rearrangement joins TRBV4-1 to TRBJ2-4; 8 positions agree with TRBD2. The DNA end lines up better with TRBJ2-5; the J call may be wrong. The CDR3 region is CASSPELAAETQYF. DNA of the CDR3: TGCGCCAGCAGTCCCGAACTAGCGGCTGAGACCCAGTACTTC.